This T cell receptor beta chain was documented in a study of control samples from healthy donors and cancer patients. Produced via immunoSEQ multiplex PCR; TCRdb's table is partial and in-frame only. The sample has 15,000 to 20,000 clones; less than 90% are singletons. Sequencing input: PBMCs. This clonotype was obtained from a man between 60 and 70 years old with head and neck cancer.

The CDR3 loop is CASSAYGAGGFSTDTQYF. The CDR3 region has the DNA TGTGCCAGCAGCGCCTACGGGGCGGGGGGGTTTAGCACAGATACGCAGTATTTT. V is TRBV9 and J is TRBJ2-3; 9 bases map to TRBD2. This CDR3 has 18 residues. J lost 0 bases, V lost 3 bases, and 11 bases had no gene match. The germline V gene encodes CDR1 SGDLS and CDR2 YYNGEE.